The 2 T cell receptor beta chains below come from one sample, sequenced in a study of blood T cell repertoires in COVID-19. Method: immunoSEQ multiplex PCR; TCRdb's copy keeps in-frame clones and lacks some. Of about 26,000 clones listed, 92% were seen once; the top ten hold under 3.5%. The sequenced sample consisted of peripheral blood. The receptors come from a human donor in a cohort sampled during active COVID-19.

The CDR3 spells CAILDRDETEAFF. In DNA, the CDR3 is TGTGCCATACTAGACAGGGACGAAACTGAAGCTTTCTTT. The chain links TRBV18 to TRBJ1-1, with 7 bases lining up with TRBD1. The ends lost 10 bases at V and 5 bases at J; junction bases unmatched: 10. The germline gives CDR1 KGHSH, CDR2 LQKENI. CDR3 size: 13 residues.

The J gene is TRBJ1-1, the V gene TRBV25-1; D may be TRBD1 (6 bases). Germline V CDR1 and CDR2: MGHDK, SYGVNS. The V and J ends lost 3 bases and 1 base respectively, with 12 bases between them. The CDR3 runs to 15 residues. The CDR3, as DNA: TGTGCCAGCAGTGATTTGGGGGCCCGGAACACTGAAGCTTTCTTT. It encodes CASSDLGARNTEAFF.